The clone carrying this TCR beta chain was observed a handful of times. The authors' total RNA extraction used unfractionated whole blood. There are 14 residues in the CDR3. Deletions cut 4 bases from V and 3 bases from J, with 14 bases between. Germline-derived CDR1 and CDR2 are SGHRS and YFSETQ. Attachment of unique molecular identifiers to individual cDNA molecules was performed in the library. Study processing details: A per-sample median of 95,638 TCRs was observed, with a range of about 23,224 to 700,000. TCRdb ran MiXCR on the 5' RACE reads and lists one entry per CDR3 protein. The V and J calls follow TCRdb's processing rather than the paper's. The sample has about 120,000 distinct CDR3 sequences, roughly 19% seen once. This sample stems from a study of human T cells and chemical hapten exposure.

This chain joins TRBV5-1 and TRBJ2-7, with D unresolved. The receptor comes from a human donor in good health. The CDR3 sequence is CASSAPDVLYEQYF. CDR3 bases: TGCGCCAGCAGCGCGCCTGACGTACTCTACGAGCAGTACTTC.